Sequencing of this TCR beta chain was carried out in a study of blood T cell repertoires in COVID-19. The CDR3 has 13 amino acids. Unmatched junction bases numbered 4, after V lost 4 bases and J lost 6 bases. The V gene's germline CDR1 is MNHEY and CDR2 SMNVEV (reference sequence). Generated by immunoSEQ multiplex PCR, the TCRdb table keeps only in-frame clones and is missing some. The repertoire holds approximately 270,000 clones, 85% to 90% seen once, with approximately 4% in the top ten. The gene calls are TRBV27 and TRBJ2-7; 9 bases align to TRBD2. The source is a woman in her 30s with acute COVID-19. Sequenced: PBMCs or T cells enriched from blood (not recorded which). The CDR3 bases are TGTGCCAGCAGTTGGGGGACTAGCTCCGAGCAGTACTTC. Its protein is CASSWGTSSEQYF.